The 16 T cell receptor beta chains listed next were all sequenced from one sample in a study of cytomegalovirus exposure and HLA in healthy donors. Clones were read by immunoSEQ multiplex PCR, and TCRdb kept only the in-frame ones, dropping some. There are more than 300,000 clones in the sample; about nine tenths occur only once, and around 0.84% lies in the top ten. The sample was PBMCs. The receptor set was obtained from a woman younger than 35 in good health and CMV-seronegative.

This clone was observed a handful of times. The gene calls are TRBV6-1 and TRBJ2-7; D might be TRBD1 (6 bases). The CDR3 totals 13 residues. Germline CDR1 MNHNS, CDR2 SASEGT. With 2 bases removed from V and 4 bases from J, the gap between germline ends came to 9 bases. DNA for the CDR3: TGTGCCAGCAGTGAAACTGGACAGTACGAGCAGTACTTC. Residues: CASSETGQYEQYF.

This sequence joins TRBV27 and TRBJ2-5, with D perhaps TRBD1 (7 bases). Trimming removed 8 bases at V and 5 bases at J, with 21 bases between. The CDR3 covers 15 residues. Per germline, CDR1 MNHEY and CDR2 SMNVEV (reference sequence). The CDR3 loop reads CASRLTGVGGETQYF. The CDR3 DNA is TGTGCCAGCCGCCTAACAGGGGTTGGGGGGGAGACCCAGTACTTC.

The chain links TRBV15 to TRBJ1-2, with 9 bases aligning to TRBD1. The CDR3 has 15 residues. CDR1 is LNHNV, CDR2 YYDKDF, per germline (reference sequence). V was clipped by 0 bases and J by 6 bases; unmatched bases: 5. CDR3 in amino acids: CATSRDRGQGDGYTF. Written as DNA, the CDR3 is TGTGCCACCAGCAGAGATCGGGGACAGGGAGATGGCTACACCTTC. The variable domain in full, completed from reference TRBV15 and TRBJ1-2, reads DAMVIQNPRYQVTQFGKPVTLSCSQTLNHNVMYWYQQKSSQAPKLLFHYYDKDFNNEADTPDNFQSRRPNTSFCFLDIRSPGLGDTAMYLCATSRDRGQGDGYTFGSGTRLTVV.

The chain uses TRBV25-1 and TRBJ1-4; D call uncertain. CDR3 length: 14 amino acids. Trimming stripped 3 bases from V and 8 bases from J, with 13 bases between. Germline lookup yields CDR1 MGHDK and CDR2 SYGVNS. Here the CDR3 reads CASSDPSGDEKLFF. CDR3 bases: TGTGCCAGCAGTGACCCCAGCGGTGACGAAAAACTGTTTTTT.

V is TRBV4-3 and J is TRBJ1-1; 8 positions agree with TRBD1. Germline assignment: CDR1 LGHNA and CDR2 YSLEER. The CDR3 consists of 16 residues. J was trimmed by 4 bases and V by 0 bases; bases with no gene match: 7. DNA of the CDR3: TGCGCCAGCAGCCAAGAGGACAGGGTGCGGGGCACTGAAGCTTTCTTT. It specifies CASSQEDRVRGTEAFF.

The chain combines TRBV28 with TRBJ2-1, with 7 bases fitting TRBD2. The germline CDR1 and CDR2 sequences are MDHEN and SYDVKM. CDR3 length equals 16 residues. V was clipped by 7 bases and J by 5 bases; unmatched bases: 14. CDR3 in amino acids: CASTDPPPSGDNEQFF. CDR3 bases: TGTGCCAGCACCGACCCCCCCCCTAGCGGAGACAATGAGCAGTTCTTC.

The chain has TRBV13 and TRBJ2-5, with 13 bases matching TRBD2. Germline V gene sequence: CDR1 PRHDT, CDR2 FYEKMQ (reference sequence). Unmatched junction bases numbered 8, after V lost 5 bases and J lost 5 bases. The CDR3 spans 16 residues. CDR3 in amino acids: CASSPWTSGSGETQYF. The CDR3 coding sequence is TGTGCCAGCAGCCCATGGACTAGCGGGAGCGGTGAGACCCAGTACTTC.

The rearrangement links TRBV15 to TRBJ2-1; the match to TRBD2 covers 12 bases. Per germline, CDR1 LNHNV and CDR2 YYDKDF (reference sequence). The V segment lost 1 base and the J segment 15 bases; nucleotides outside the gene matches: 16. The CDR3 has 17 amino acids. This CDR3 reads CATSRAAEASGRALLFF. In DNA form, the CDR3 reads TGTGCCACCAGCAGAGCCGCCGAGGCTAGCGGGAGGGCCCTTTTGTTCTTC. Full variable domain (rest looked up from reference TRBV15 and TRBJ2-1): DAMVIQNPRYQVTQFGKPVTLSCSQTLNHNVMYWYQQKSSQAPKLLFHYYDKDFNNEADTPDNFQSRRPNTSFCFLDIRSPGLGDTAMYLCATSRAAEASGRALLFFGPGTRLTVL.

The chain employs TRBV2 and TRBJ1-5, with D uncertain. V was cut by 4 bases and J by 0 bases, with 4 bases left in between. The length of the CDR3 is 13 residues. CDR1 SNHLY and CDR2 FYNNEI come from the germline V gene. The CDR3 spells CASSASSNQPQHF. The CDR3 bases are TGTGCCAGCAGTGCTAGTAGCAATCAGCCCCAGCATTTT.

This clone showed up just a few times. The V and J genes are TRBV27 and TRBJ1-2; 7 nucleotides align to TRBD1. This CDR3 contains 14 residues. V shed 5 bases and J 6 bases; nucleotides not matched to a gene: 9. Germline CDR1 reads MNHEY; CDR2 reads SMNVEV (reference sequence). CDR3 in DNA: TGTGCCAGCAGTCCACACCGGGACAGCCATGGCTACACCTTC. It is translated as CASSPHRDSHGYTF.

This clone was recorded only once. This sequence joins TRBV4-3 and TRBJ2-1; the D gene is possibly TRBD1 (6 bases). Germline values: CDR1 LGHNA, CDR2 YSLEER. V gave up 0 bases and J gave up 8 bases, with 17 bases separating them. There are 16 residues in the CDR3. The CDR3 nucleotides read TGCGCCAGCAGCCAAGAGGGGGCGGGTCTGGGGCATGAGCAGTTCTTC. This codes for CASSQEGAGLGHEQFF.

The chain employs TRBV5-6 and TRBJ2-7; D perhaps matches TRBD1 (5 bases). The CDR3 contains 12 residues. V was shortened by 0 bases and J by 12 bases, with 13 bases between the two germline ends. Germline values: CDR1 SGHDT, CDR2 YYEEEE. The CDR3 DNA is TGTGCCAGCAGCTTGGGGCCAAGGGGCCCGTACTTC. Encoded protein: CASSLGPRGPYF.

The rearrangement links TRBV27 to TRBJ2-2; TRBD2 matches at 11 bases. This CDR3 region has 14 residues. The V and J ends lost 5 bases and 7 bases, in that order; junction bases with no gene match: 3. Germline V gene sequence: CDR1 MNHEY, CDR2 SMNVEV (reference sequence). The CDR3 DNA follows: TGTGCCAGCAGTCTAGCGGGAGGAGGCGGGGAGCTGTTTTTT. Translating gives CASSLAGGGGELFF.

The rearrangement links TRBV19 to TRBJ2-6; 12 bases are shared with TRBD1. Germline CDR1 LNHDA, CDR2 SQIVND (reference sequence). V gave up 6 bases and J gave up 0 bases; unmatched junction bases: 18. This CDR3 spans 22 amino acids. CDR3 sequence (DNA): TGTGCCAGTAGCCCAGACCGGGACAGGGGGCTCTCTAGGGGCTCTGGGGCCAACGTCCTGACTTTC. This codes for CASSPDRDRGLSRGSGANVLTF.

To note about this clone: At one boundary the junction diverges from the germline segment, which might be a read error. V is TRBV7-7 and J is TRBJ2-3; possibly TRBD1 for D (6 bases). The CDR3 contains 13 residues. CDR1 is SSHAT, CDR2 FNYEAQ, per germline (reference sequence). The CDR3, as DNA: TGTGCTAGCAGCTTAGCAGGGGCAGATACGCAGTATTTT. Translated, it gives CASSLAGADTQYF.

The rearrangement uses TRBV30 and TRBJ2-1; 7 nucleotides line up with TRBD2. Unmatched junction bases numbered 6, after V lost 3 bases and J lost 4 bases. CDR3 length: 14 residues. Germline V gene data show CDR1 as GTSNPN and CDR2 as SVGIG (reference sequence). CDR3 DNA sequence: TGTGCCTGGAGACCTAGCGGACTATACAATGAGCAGTTCTTC. Amino acid sequence: CAWRPSGLYNEQFF.